This T cell receptor beta chain was recovered during a study of OX40 agonist ivuxolimab in advanced cancers. General study results and limits: With doses of 0.1 to 3.0 mg/kg, CD4+ and CD8+ blood T cells had undergone clonal expansion by week 6.

As concerns this clone: What it binds is not known.

Repertoires were generated with immunoSEQ multiplex PCR, while TCRdb's copy carries only in-frame clones and drops some. The sample shows more than 85,000 clones, roughly 89% of them seen only once. Researchers took blood at baseline, on cycle 4 day 1, and on cycle 7 day 1. Germline loops: CDR1 SNHLY, CDR2 FYNNEI. The CDR3 covers 16 residues. V lost 1 base to trimming and J lost 11 bases, with 21 bases between them. The clonotype originates from an adult with an advanced solid tumor such as melanoma, head and neck, liver or kidney cancer. The rearrangement uses TRBV2 and TRBJ1-5; D is possibly TRBD1 (5 bases). Source: CD4+ or CD8+ T cells sorted from blood, taken in a trial of the OX40 agonist ivuxolimab. CDR3 region: CASSEGLQVTRLTQHF. In nucleotides, the CDR3 is TGTGCCAGCAGTGAAGGTTTACAGGTGACGCGGTTAACCCAGCATTTT.